Listed below are T cell receptor beta chains from one sample, sequenced in a study of T cells in Graves' hyperthyroidism and ophthalmopathy. TCRdb reanalysed the multiplex PCR reads using MiXCR and keeps one entry per CDR3 protein. The sample includes roughly 290,000 distinct CDR3 sequences, about an eighth of them seen just once. Sequences were obtained from blood. These receptors all come from a woman aged 25 to 39 with Graves' hyperthyroidism that later progressed to Graves' ophthalmopathy. Each CDR3 is given with its conserved first and last residue. A D gene is named only where the DNA matches it firmly. Where a row states a size, it is once, few, many or the class of an expanded clone; other rows omit it.

D,V,J,size,DNA,CDR3
NA,TRBV3-1,TRBJ1-1,many,TGTGCCAGCAGCCGGGGCCTCGGGGGGATGACTGAAGCTTTCTTT,CASSRGLGGMTEAFF
NA,TRBV28,TRBJ1-1,many,TGTGCCAGCAACTCCGGCGAGAACACTGAAGCTTTCTTT,CASNSGENTEAFF
NA,TRBV18,TRBJ2-5,NA,TGTGCCAGCTCACCCCCGTGGGCCCCCGGAGGCGAGACCCAGTACTTC,CASSPPWAPGGETQYF
TRBD2,TRBV10-3,TRBJ2-5,many,TGTGCCATCAGTGCCGGTCTAGCGGGGTACCAAGAGACCCAGTACTTC,CAISAGLAGYQETQYF
NA,TRBV2,TRBJ2-7,many,TGTGCCAGCAGTGAAGCGGACGAAACAGGAGGCCCCTACGAGCAGTACTTC,CASSEADETGGPYEQYF
NA,TRBV30,TRBJ2-7,NA,TGTGCCTGGGGTCCGAACAGAGAGCAGTACTTC,CAWGPNREQYF
NA,TRBV7-8,TRBJ2-7,many,TGTGCCAGCAGCGGACCGGGGCTCGGATACTACGAGCAGTACTTC,CASSGPGLGYYEQYF
NA,TRBV4-3,TRBJ1-1,many,TGCGCCAGCAGCCATGGACCGGAAGCTTTCTTT,CASSHGPEAFF
NA,TRBV4-2,TRBJ1-5,many,TGTGCCAGCAGCCAAGGCGCCAGGGGTCCCGAAAATAGCAATCAGCCCCAGCATTTT,CASSQGARGPENSNQPQHF
TRBD2,TRBV4-1,TRBJ2-5,many,TGCGCCAGCAGCCAAGGGGAGACTAGCGGTTACCAAGAGACCCAGTACTTC,CASSQGETSGYQETQYF
TRBD1,TRBV20-1,TRBJ1-1,many,TGCAGTGCTAGAGATCCCGGACAGGGGCCCGAGGGAGTGACTGAAGCTTTCTTT,CSARDPGQGPEGVTEAFF
NA,TRBV20-1,TRBJ1-6,many,TGCAGTGCTAGAGATCTCTTGGGTCAGAGCTCCTATAATTCACCCCTCCACTTT,CSARDLLGQSSYNSPLHF
TRBD2,TRBV5-1,TRBJ2-5,NA,TGCGCCAGCAGCTTGATGTCGGGAGGGCAAGAGACCCAGTACTTC,CASSLMSGGQETQYF
NA,TRBV7-9,TRBJ2-3,NA,TGTGCCAGCAGCTCGGTATCTAGCACAGATACGCAGTATTTT,CASSSVSSTDTQYF
TRBD2,TRBV27,TRBJ2-7,many,TGTGCCAGCAGTCGCCTGGCGGGAGGGTACGAGCAGTACTTC,CASSRLAGGYEQYF
TRBD2,TRBV28,TRBJ2-3,many,TGTGCCAGCGGACTAGCCAAAGTAGGAGATACGCAGTATTTT,CASGLAKVGDTQYF
NA,TRBV5-1,TRBJ1-1,many,TGCGCCAGCAGTCCCCAGGCGAACACTGAAGCTTTCTTT,CASSPQANTEAFF
NA,TRBV29-1,TRBJ2-3,few,TGCAGCACACGTCTAGCGAGTAGCACAGATACGCAGTATTTT,CSTRLASSTDTQYF
TRBD2,TRBV4-1,TRBJ2-3,NA,TGCGCCAGCAGCCAAGATTTCACTAGCGGGAGAACAGATACGCAGTATTTT,CASSQDFTSGRTDTQYF
NA,TRBV7-9,TRBJ1-2,many,TGTGCCAGCAGCTTAGCAGGACCCGGGAACGGCTACACCTTC,CASSLAGPGNGYTF
NA,TRBV2,TRBJ1-5,many,TGTGCCAGCAGTGAAGCACTGGCAGGGTCAAGCAATCAGCCCCAGCATTTT,CASSEALAGSSNQPQHF
TRBD2,TRBV6-4,TRBJ2-5,NA,TGTGCCAGCAGTGAAAGGAGTAGCGGGAGGACGGAGACCCAGTACTTC,CASSERSSGRTETQYF
NA,TRBV28,TRBJ2-7,many,TGTGCCAGCAGATTATATGACGAGCAGTACTTC,CASRLYDEQYF
TRBD2,TRBV30,TRBJ2-5,NA,TGTGCCTGGAGGAGTAGGATAGCGGGGGGGAGCCGAGAGACCCAGTACTTC,CAWRSRIAGGSRETQYF
NA,TRBV5-1,TRBJ1-1,many,TGCGCCAGCAGCCTGGTGGAAGGAATGAACACTGAAGCTTTCTTT,CASSLVEGMNTEAFF
TRBD2,TRBV20-1,TRBJ2-7,many,TGCAGTGCCCCGGCTGCGGGGGAGGCAATCTACGAGCAGTACTTC,CSAPAAGEAIYEQYF
NA,TRBV12-3/TRBV12-4,TRBJ2-7,many,TGTGCCAGCAGTCCCGACAGGAGCCCCTACGAGCAGTACTTC,CASSPDRSPYEQYF
NA,TRBV28,TRBJ2-1,many,TGTGCCAGCACCCAGGCGTCGAATGAGCAGTTCTTC,CASTQASNEQFF
NA,TRBV7-9,TRBJ2-1,many,TGTGCCAGCAGCTTCCAGGGTGAGCAGTTCTTC,CASSFQGEQFF
NA,TRBV20-1,TRBJ2-2,many,TGCAGTGCTAGAGGCTCCGGGGAGCTGTTTTTT,CSARGSGELFF
NA,TRBV20-1,TRBJ2-7,many,TGCAGTGCTAGAGATCCCCTTGCGGTAAGCTCCTACGAGCAGTACTTC,CSARDPLAVSSYEQYF
TRBD1,TRBV20-1,TRBJ2-7,many,TGCAGTGCTAGGCCTGGGGGGACAGGGTCCTACGAGCAGTACTTC,CSARPGGTGSYEQYF
TRBD2,TRBV6-2/TRBV6-3,TRBJ2-5,many,TGTGCCAGCAGTTGGCTAGCGGGAGGGGAAGAGACCCAGTACTTC,CASSWLAGGEETQYF
NA,TRBV24-1,TRBJ2-1,NA,TGTGCCACCAGTGATTGGGCTAGCGAATTGCAGTTCTTC,CATSDWASELQFF
TRBD2,TRBV14,TRBJ2-1,few,TGTGCCAGCAGCCAAGATCCTAGCGGAGCCTACAATGAGCAGTTCTTC,CASSQDPSGAYNEQFF
NA,TRBV6-1,TRBJ1-2,NA,TGTGCCAGCCGATCCTCGGGCTATGGCTACACCTTC,CASRSSGYGYTF
TRBD1,TRBV9,TRBJ2-1,few,TGTGCCAGCAGCGAGGGGACAGGGGATAATGAGCAGTTCTTC,CASSEGTGDNEQFF
TRBD2,TRBV11-2,TRBJ2-1,many,TGTGCCAGCAGCTTAGGAGGGCGGACTAGTTTCTATGAGCAGTTCTTC,CASSLGGRTSFYEQFF
TRBD2,TRBV5-1,TRBJ2-3,few,TGCGCCAGCAGCTACAGCGGGAGTAGGACAGATACGCAGTATTTT,CASSYSGSRTDTQYF
TRBD2,TRBV7-8,TRBJ2-5,many,TGTGCCAGCAGCTTAGCGGCGACTAGCGGCTTACAAGAGACCCAGTACTTC,CASSLAATSGLQETQYF
TRBD2,TRBV27,TRBJ2-2,many,TGTGCCAGCAGTCCTAGGGGGGGCGCGGGTAGCGGGAGTACGAAAGGGAACACCGGGGAGCTGTTTTTT,CASSPRGGAGSGSTKGNTGELFF
NA,TRBV7-6,TRBJ1-1,many,TGTGCCAGCACCGCGTGGGGGGGGGACACTGAAGCTTTCTTT,CASTAWGGDTEAFF
NA,TRBV5-6,TRBJ2-5,few,TGTGCCAGCAGCTTGGGCCCTGGACGTACGAAAGAGACCCAGTACTTC,CASSLGPGRTKETQYF
NA,TRBV2,TRBJ1-5,NA,TGTGCCAGCAGTGATAGCCAGGGTTCTCGCAGTCAGCCCCAGCATTTT,CASSDSQGSRSQPQHF
NA,TRBV19,TRBJ2-1,many,TGTGCCAGTTCCCTCTCCTTCGGCGCCAATGAGCAGTTCTTC,CASSLSFGANEQFF
TRBD2,TRBV18,TRBJ2-2,many,TGTGCCAGCTCACCGGGACTAGCGAACACCGGGGAGCTGTTTTTT,CASSPGLANTGELFF
NA,TRBV9,TRBJ1-3,many,TGTGCCAGCAGCGTAGGATGGGGATCCGCTGGAAACACCATATATTTT,CASSVGWGSAGNTIYF
NA,TRBV27,TRBJ1-4,many,TGTGCCAGCAGTGTCGGACTGGGTAATGAAAAACTGTTTTTT,CASSVGLGNEKLFF
NA,TRBV2,TRBJ1-5,NA,TGTGCCAGCAGTGAAGCGCGGGGGGGTCAGCCCCAGCATTTT,CASSEARGGQPQHF
NA,TRBV29-1,TRBJ1-2,few,TGCAGCGTTGGAGGGTCTAACGACTATGGCTACACCTTC,CSVGGSNDYGYTF
TRBD2,TRBV11-2,TRBJ2-7,NA,TGTGCCAGCAGCTTAGATGGACCGCTAGCGGACCCGATTGAGCAGTACTTC,CASSLDGPLADPIEQYF
NA,TRBV19,TRBJ2-1,few,TGTGCCAGTAGTTTCGGACGTGAGCAGTTCTTC,CASSFGREQFF
NA,TRBV19,TRBJ1-5,few,TGTGCCAGTCAACCGCCGGATCAGCCCCAGCATTTT,CASQPPDQPQHF